This TCR beta chain was sequenced in a study of T cells in Graves' hyperthyroidism and ophthalmopathy. Study findings and constraints: The model foresaw ophthalmopathy a median 6.5 months prior to onset.

This clonotype was found many times. Its antigen is as yet unknown. TCR beta CDR3 regions were amplified from RNA. In the first-round RT-PCR of the TCR CDR3, the HTBI primer set was used. TCRdb re-derived calls from the multiplex PCR reads in MiXCR, one entry per CDR3 protein. Of 75,000 to 100,000 distinct CDR3 sequences detected, over 50% appear once; the ten largest clones hold 25% to 30%. Germline CDR1 is SGHTA and CDR2 is FQGNSA. Trimming left V 5 bases short and J 1 base short, with 12 bases between. CDR3 length: 14 amino acids. The patients, who ranged from 18 to 65 in age, presented with newly diagnosed hyperthyroidism lasting under 2 months.

Specimen: blood. The TCR was taken from a woman in her forties with Graves' hyperthyroidism. The genes are TRBV7-2 and TRBJ2-7; D remains unclear. The CDR3 coding sequence is TGTGCCAGCAGCCGTTCGTACGGGTCCTACGAGCAGTACTTC. Encoded protein: CASSRSYGSYEQYF.